The 29 T cell receptor beta chains below were found in one sample sequenced in a study of T cell repertoires in cytomegalovirus infection. TCRdb analysed the reads with MiXCR anew, one entry per CDR3 protein. The repertoire holds about 360,000 distinct CDR3 sequences, with about a sixth as singletons. The sample taken for sequencing was PBMCs. The receptors come from a human donor in good health (CMV status not recorded). Some clones in this sample may be carry-over from other donors' samples.

This clonotype has only a few counts. The chain carries TRBV11-2 and TRBJ2-7, with 11 bases identical to TRBD1. After removal of 5 bases from V and 7 bases from J, the junction contained 10 bases not matched to a gene. Germline CDR1 SGHAT, CDR2 FQNNGV. The CDR3 sequence is 15 residues long. CDR3 bases: TGTGCCAGCAGCCGTCCGGGACAGGGGGTTAGGGAGCAGTACTTC. Residues: CASSRPGQGVREQYF.

The chain recombines TRBV12-3 or TRBV12-4 with TRBJ1-1, with D hard to call. Trimming stripped 8 bases from V and 1 base from J, with 11 bases between. CDR3 length: 13 amino acids. CDR3: CASRLAGNTEAFF. In DNA, the CDR3 is TGTGCCAGCCGACTGGCGGGGAACACTGAAGCTTTCTTT.

This clonotype was counted ten times or more. This chain links TRBV7-2 with TRBJ1-2, with a possible D match to TRBD1 (6 bases). Germline V gene sequence: CDR1 SGHTA, CDR2 FQGNSA. V lost 5 bases and J 8 bases, leaving 21 bases between the germline ends. The CDR3 is 15 residues long. CDR3 sequence: CASSPSGGGLGGYTF. The CDR3 nucleotides read TGTGCCAGCAGCCCCTCGGGAGGGGGACTGGGGGGCTACACCTTC.

This clonotype has a count of ten or more. The CDR3 bases are TGTGCCAGCAGTTTACGGGGATGGGAGCCCCAGCATTTT. Translated: CASSLRGWEPQHF. The chain has TRBV28 and TRBJ1-5; D unresolved. The germline gives CDR1 MDHEN, CDR2 SYDVKM. V lost 2 bases and J lost 8, with 10 bases in between. CDR3 size: 13 residues.

This clonotype was seen just once. An end of the junction does not agree with germline; a read error may underlie this. CDR3 sequence reads: CASSPVQGRGEASF. CDR3 bases: TGTGCCAGCAGTCCAGTTCAGGGGAGAGGTGAAGCTTCCTTT. The chain employs TRBV27 and TRBJ1-1, with D possibly being TRBD1 (6 bases). The length of the CDR3 is 14 residues. The germline gives CDR1 MNHEY, CDR2 SMNVEV (reference sequence).

Comment on this clonotype: A much larger clone differs from this one at a single base, so this may be a read error. The chain combines TRBV12-3 or TRBV12-4 with TRBJ2-3; no firm D call. This CDR3 region has 15 residues. The CDR3: CASSLRRGYTDTPYF. The CDR3 DNA reads TGTGCCAGCAGTTTAAGAAGAGGCTACACAGATACGCCGTATTTT.

This clonotype has ten or more counts. The chain carries TRBV6-1 and TRBJ1-5; D may be TRBD1 (5 bases). CDR3 size: 14 residues. Between the trimmed V and J ends, which lost 7 bases and 6 bases, there was a span of 16 bases. Germline lookup yields CDR1 MNHNS and CDR2 SASEGT. CDR3 in amino acids: CASTSGGEGQPQHF. DNA of the CDR3: TGTGCCAGCACCTCCGGGGGTGAGGGTCAGCCCCAGCATTTT.

This clonotype was seen at least ten times. The chain combines TRBV7-9 with TRBJ2-1; D call uncertain. Germline CDR1 and CDR2: SEHNR and FQNEAQ (reference sequence). The CDR3 runs to 12 residues. The V gene lost 5 bases and the J gene lost 7 bases, with 9 bases spanning the gap. CDR3 nucleotides: TGTGCCAGCAGCCCCCCTTCGAATGAGCAGTTCTTC. Translation gives CASSPPSNEQFF.

This clonotype was observed a handful of times. The chain is built from TRBV12-3 or TRBV12-4 and TRBJ2-3; unclear D gene. V was shortened by 4 bases and J by 2 bases, with 10 bases between the two germline ends. The length of the CDR3 is 14 residues. The CDR3: CASSSSRITDTQYF. The DNA of the CDR3 is TGTGCCAGCAGTTCGAGTCGGATCACAGATACGCAGTATTTT.

The CDR3 region has the DNA TGTGCCAGCAGTTTAGCGTCTGGATACGGGGAGCTGTTTTTT. Its protein is CASSLASGYGELFF. The chain is built from TRBV12-3 or TRBV12-4 and TRBJ2-2; D is undetermined. This CDR3 has 14 amino acids. Trimming stripped 0 bases from V and 7 bases from J, with 9 bases between.

This clonotype has more than one count but fewer than ten. V is TRBV3-1 and J is TRBJ1-1, with D uncertain. The V end was cut by 2 bases, the J end by 0 bases, with 7 bases between. This CDR3 is 14 amino acids long. In germline, CDR1 is LGHDT, CDR2 YNNKEL (reference sequence). In DNA form, the CDR3 reads TGTGCCAGCAGCCAAACATTCATGAACACTGAAGCTTTCTTT. Its protein is CASSQTFMNTEAFF.

This clonotype was detected a few times. The rearrangement uses TRBV14 and TRBJ1-6; possibly TRBD1 for D (5 bases). The germline CDR1 and CDR2 sequences are SGHDN and FVKESK. The CDR3 has 15 amino acids. The V and J ends lost 2 bases and 7 bases respectively, with 12 bases between them. CDR3 sequence (DNA): TGTGCCAGCAGCCAACAGGGTTACCCCAATTCACCCCTCCACTTT. It specifies CASSQQGYPNSPLHF.

On this clonotype itself: One base away lies a much larger clone, so this may be a sequencing read error. The gene calls are TRBV7-2 and TRBJ1-1; no reliable D call. From germline, CDR1 is SGHTA and CDR2 FQGNSA. There are 15 residues in the CDR3. CDR3 DNA sequence: TGTGCCAGCAGCTTCACCGTTGGGGTAGGGAGAGAAGCTGTCTTT. This gives the protein CASSFTVGVGREAVF.

This clonotype was seen at least ten times. V and J are TRBV7-2 and TRBJ2-5; D gene unclear. The CDR3 runs to 13 residues. The V and J ends lost 0 bases and 5 bases respectively, with 7 bases between them. Germline V gene sequence: CDR1 SGHTA, CDR2 FQGNSA. Here the CDR3 reads CASSLAHVETQYF. CDR3 nucleotide sequence: TGTGCCAGCAGCTTAGCGCATGTGGAGACCCAGTACTTC.

The table lists this clonotype with many counts. This chain connects TRBV11-2 to TRBJ2-7; D not resolved. This CDR3 has 11 amino acids. The germline CDR1 and CDR2 sequences are SGHAT and FQNNGV. V gave up 5 bases and J gave up 5 bases, with 7 bases separating them. CDR3 nucleotide sequence: TGTGCCAGCAGCGTTCGGAACGAGCAGTACTTC. This encodes CASSVRNEQYF. The full variable domain, rest sourced from reference TRBV11-2 and TRBJ2-7, is EAGVAQSPRYKIIEKRQSVAFWCNPISGHATLYWYQQILGQGPKLLIQFQNNGVVDDSQLPKDRFSAERLKGVDSTLKIQPAKLEDSAVYLCASSVRNEQYFGPGTRLTVT.

This clonotype was counted many times. V gene TRBV7-2 combines with J gene TRBJ1-6; perhaps TRBD1 as D (6 bases). V was trimmed by 5 bases and J by 7 bases, leaving 9 bases between them. The length of the CDR3 is 13 residues. Germline CDR1 reads SGHTA; CDR2 reads FQGNSA. Here the CDR3 reads CASSQGYNSPLHF. CDR3 nucleotide sequence: TGTGCCAGCAGCCAGGGGTACAATTCACCCCTCCACTTT. The full variable domain, completed using reference TRBV7-2 and TRBJ1-6, is GAGVSQSPSNKVTEKGKDVELRCDPISGHTALYWYRQSLGQGLEFLIYFQGNSAPDKSGLPSDRFSAERTGGSVSTLTIQRTQQEDSAVYLCASSQGYNSPLHFGNGTRLTVT.

The chain joins TRBV12-5 to TRBJ1-1; D not certain. Germline V gene lookup returns CDR1 LGHNT and CDR2 FRNRAP. The CDR3 sequence is 12 residues long. The V end was cut by 1 base, the J end by 7 bases, with 7 bases between. The CDR3 sequence: CASGLESFEAFF. Written as DNA, the CDR3 is TGTGCTAGTGGTTTGGAGTCCTTTGAAGCTTTCTTT.

The chain combines TRBV12-3 or TRBV12-4 with TRBJ1-3; unclear D gene. The length of the CDR3 is 16 residues. Trimming shortened V by 7 bases and J by 2 bases, and 18 bases separated the two germline ends. CDR3 DNA: TGTGCCAGCATCCGGGTAGCCCACGGACCTGGAAACACCATATATTTT. Translated, it gives CASIRVAHGPGNTIYF.

This sequence joins TRBV4-3 and TRBJ2-7; D not certain. This CDR3 contains 15 residues. V lost 1 base, J lost 2 bases, and 12 bases lay in between. Germline V lookup: CDR1 LGHNA, CDR2 YSLEER. In nucleotides, the CDR3 is TGCGCCAGCAGCCAAGGCCACAAGGGTACCTACGAGCAGTACTTC. As protein: CASSQGHKGTYEQYF.

In its sample, this clonotype was seen a few times. This chain links TRBV29-1 with TRBJ2-1; a weak D match, TRBD2 (7 bases). The CDR3 is 14 residues long. Trimming stripped 7 bases from V and 2 bases from J, with 15 bases between. CDR1 and CDR2 (germline): SQVTM, ANQGSEA. The DNA for the CDR3 is TGCAGCGCGGGGGGCAGGTCGGCCTACAATGAGCAGTTCTTC. Protein sequence: CSAGGRSAYNEQFF.

Many counts were recorded for this clonotype. The chain carries TRBV7-2 and TRBJ2-3; 7 bases are shared with TRBD2. The junction had 8 bases not matched to a gene; V was cut back by 5 bases and J by 9 bases. Germline-derived CDR1 and CDR2 are SGHTA and FQGNSA. There are 13 residues in the CDR3. The CDR3 is CASSLGMGGTQYF. CDR3 sequence (DNA): TGTGCCAGCAGCCTAGGGATGGGGGGGACGCAGTATTTT.

The genes are TRBV20-1 and TRBJ2-3, with TRBD1 matching 9 bases. The CDR3 is 13 amino acids. Looked up from germline, CDR1 is DFQATT and CDR2 is SNEGSKA (reference sequence). Germline trimming cut 7 bases from V and 3 bases from J; bases unmatched to any gene: 5. The CDR3 loop is CSVSTGGTDTQYF. CDR3 bases: TGCAGTGTTTCGACAGGGGGGACAGATACGCAGTATTTT.

This clonotype was picked up many times. The DNA for the CDR3 is TGTGCCAGTATTCCAGCGCCGGGGGCCTACAATGAGCAGTTCTTC. It yields the protein CASIPAPGAYNEQFF. The chain is built from TRBV19 and TRBJ2-1; tentative D call: TRBD2 (6 bases). CDR1 and CDR2 from the germline V gene are LNHDA and SQIVND (reference sequence). CDR3 length: 15 residues. Trimming removed 7 bases from V and 2 bases from J, with 15 bases in between.

The genes are TRBV14 and TRBJ2-1, with D possibly TRBD2 on 6 matching bases. V lost 2 bases to trimming and J lost 2 bases, with 10 bases between them. CDR3 length: 15 residues. In germline, CDR1 is SGHDN, CDR2 FVKESK. The CDR3 is CASSQRRDAYNEQFF. CDR3 coding DNA: TGTGCCAGCAGCCAACGGCGGGACGCCTACAATGAGCAGTTCTTC. Filled out from reference TRBV14 and TRBJ2-1, the complete variable domain reads EAGVTQFPSHSVIEKGQTVTLRCDPISGHDNLYWYRRVMGKEIKFLLHFVKESKQDESGMPNNRFLAERTGGTYSTLKVQPAELEDSGVYFCASSQRRDAYNEQFFGPGTRLTVL.

V gene TRBV2 combines with J gene TRBJ2-1; TRBD1 is a possible D gene (5 bases). The CDR3 consists of 14 residues. The germline V and J ends were trimmed by 11 bases and 6 bases, with 20 bases remaining between them. The germline V gene encodes CDR1 SNHLY and CDR2 FYNNEI. CDR3 nucleotide sequence: TGTGCCGAAGGAGCAGGGCTTTCCGGCAATGAGCAGTTCTTC. Its protein product is CAEGAGLSGNEQFF.

This clonotype was seen ten or more times. The CDR3 protein is CASSPRAGGLADTQYF. CDR3 coding DNA: TGTGCCAGCAGCCCCAGAGCGGGAGGGCTGGCAGATACGCAGTATTTT. The rearrangement uses TRBV7-2 and TRBJ2-3; 10 nucleotides agree with TRBD2. Germline trimming cut 5 bases from V and 4 bases from J; bases unmatched to any gene: 9. Germline V gene lookup returns CDR1 SGHTA and CDR2 FQGNSA. CDR3 length: 16 residues.

This chain links TRBV29-1 with TRBJ2-5; the D gene is possibly TRBD2 (6 bases). This CDR3 comprises 12 residues. Per the germline V gene, CDR1 is SQVTM and CDR2 is ANQGSEA. The germline V and J ends were trimmed by 4 bases and 5 bases, with 11 bases remaining between them. The CDR3 sequence: CSVGGVEETQYF. The CDR3, as DNA: TGCAGCGTTGGGGGGGTAGAGGAGACCCAGTACTTC.

V and J are TRBV27 and TRBJ2-3; 9 nucleotides align to TRBD2. The germline CDR1 and CDR2 sequences are MNHEY and SMNVEV (reference sequence). V was clipped by 7 bases and J by 6 bases; unmatched bases: 14. There are 16 residues in the CDR3. The CDR3 DNA follows: TGTGCCAGCAAGGAGACTAGCGGATCCGCGGGGGATACGCAGTATTTT. Amino acid sequence: CASKETSGSAGDTQYF.

The chain has TRBV4-1 and TRBJ2-7; TRBD1 matches 7 bases. The CDR3 extends over 15 amino acids. Losses at the gene ends were 4 bases for V and 0 bases for J; bases not matched to a gene: 6. CDR1 and CDR2 from the germline V gene are MGHRA and YSYEKL. Here the CDR3 DNA reads TGCGCCAGCAGCCTTCGGACAGGACGCTCCTACGAGCAGTACTTC. It specifies CASSLRTGRSYEQYF.